A single sample gave rise to the 8 T cell receptor beta chains below, sequenced in a study of CD8+ T cells in alopecia areata listed by TCRdb under 2018. The meaning of the sample's time point label: baseline before oral tofacitinib. Lesional scalp punch biopsies and peripheral blood were collected from alopecia areata patients. Receptor libraries were prepared by the immunoSEQ multiplex PCR assay. RNA was extracted from all samples and reverse transcribed into cDNA, which served as template for TCR sequencing. TCRdb holds this immuneACCESS table with in-frame rearrangements only. Some clones are missing; in checked studies, unresolved V genes explain under half, and the rest has no known cause. The sample yields 7,500 to 8,000 clones; roughly two thirds were counted once. Of the sample, over 12% is held by the ten largest clones. Here the sequenced sample was skin, taken at week 0. The receptors derive from a human donor with alopecia areata.

This clone was detected a few times. CDR3 protein: CASSESGGKTDTQYF. In nucleotides, the CDR3 is TGTGCCAGCAGTGAGTCAGGGGGCAAGACAGATACGCAGTATTTT. The chain combines TRBV2 with TRBJ2-3; TRBD1 matches at 8 bases. Per the germline V gene, CDR1 is SNHLY and CDR2 is FYNNEI. The CDR3 is 15 residues long. The V and J ends lost 3 bases and 3 bases, in that order; junction bases with no gene match: 5.

The chain employs TRBV28 and TRBJ1-1; D is uncertain. This CDR3 spans 18 amino acids. Germline V gene sequence: CDR1 MDHEN, CDR2 SYDVKM. V lost 3 bases and J 0 bases, leaving 20 bases between the germline ends. Here the CDR3 DNA reads TGTGCCAGCAGTTTGCTCTTTCATCTAAACAGAATGAACACTGAAGCTTTCTTT. Translation: CASSLLFHLNRMNTEAFF.

In the case of this clone: The junction differs from germline at one of its ends, possibly a read error. This chain joins TRBV27 and TRBJ1-6; 9 bases align to TRBD1. The CDR3 is 14 residues long. CDR1 MNHEY and CDR2 SMNVEV come from the germline V gene (reference sequence). In DNA, the CDR3 is TGTGCCAGCAGTTTCGAGACAGGGGGTTCACTCCTCCACTTT. This codes for CASSFETGGSLLHF.

The V call is TRBV5-6, the J call TRBJ2-7, with D possibly being TRBD1 (6 bases). The germline V gene has CDR1 SGHDT and CDR2 YYEEEE. V was cut by 6 bases and J by 0 bases, with 16 bases left in between. The CDR3 contains 15 residues. The CDR3: CASTLGADSSYEQYF. The CDR3 DNA sequence: TGTGCCAGCACCCTGGGGGCAGATAGCTCCTACGAGCAGTACTTC.

V usage is TRBV5-1 and J usage is TRBJ2-3; D gene ambiguous. From germline, CDR1 is SGHRS and CDR2 YFSETQ. This CDR3 has 14 residues. Trimming left V 1 base short and J 4 bases short, with 10 bases between. The CDR3 sequence is CASSLSTTPDTQYF. As DNA, the CDR3 is TGCGCCAGCAGCTTGAGTACGACCCCAGATACGCAGTATTTT.

The V gene is TRBV9, the J gene TRBJ2-3, with 8 bases fitting TRBD2. The CDR3 runs 14 residues. The germline gives CDR1 SGDLS, CDR2 YYNGEE. J was trimmed by 3 bases and V by 6 bases; bases with no gene match: 6. The CDR3 sequence: CASTTGGLTDTQYF. In DNA form, the CDR3 reads TGTGCCAGCACGACGGGGGGGTTGACAGATACGCAGTATTTT.

This clone was seen a single time. The chain combines TRBV29-1 with TRBJ1-2, with TRBD1 identical over 7 bases. The CDR3 runs to 13 residues. V lost 2 bases and J lost 4; bases outside the gene matches: 4. Germline V gene data show CDR1 as SQVTM and CDR2 as ANQGSEA. Here the CDR3 reads CSVEPTGIYGYTF. In DNA form, the CDR3 reads TGCAGCGTTGAACCGACAGGGATCTATGGCTACACCTTC.

V and J are TRBV5-6 and TRBJ2-3; D tentatively fits TRBD1 or TRBD2 (6 bases each). This CDR3 region has 15 residues. V was clipped by 4 bases and J by 4 bases, with 16 bases between them. The germline gives CDR1 SGHDT, CDR2 YYEEEE. The CDR3 sequence: CASSRGLLRADTQYF. CDR3 nucleotide sequence: TGTGCCAGCAGCCGGGGGCTCCTTCGGGCAGATACGCAGTATTTT.